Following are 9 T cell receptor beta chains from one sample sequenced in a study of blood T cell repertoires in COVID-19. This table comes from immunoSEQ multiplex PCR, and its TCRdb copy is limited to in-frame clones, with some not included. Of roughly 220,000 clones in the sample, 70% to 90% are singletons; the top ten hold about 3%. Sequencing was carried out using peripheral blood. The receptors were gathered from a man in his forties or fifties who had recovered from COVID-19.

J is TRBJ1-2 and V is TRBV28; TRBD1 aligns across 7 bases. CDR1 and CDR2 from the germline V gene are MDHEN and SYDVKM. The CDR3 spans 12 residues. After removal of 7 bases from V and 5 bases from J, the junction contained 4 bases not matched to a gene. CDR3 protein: CASKQGRYGYTF. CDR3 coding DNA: TGTGCCAGCAAACAGGGGCGATATGGCTACACCTTC.

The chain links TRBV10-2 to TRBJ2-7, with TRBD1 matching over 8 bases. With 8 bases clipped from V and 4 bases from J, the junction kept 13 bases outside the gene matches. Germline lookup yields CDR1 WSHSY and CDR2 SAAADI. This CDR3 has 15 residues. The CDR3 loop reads CASQSRQGASYEQYF. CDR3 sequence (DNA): TGCGCCAGCCAGAGCCGGCAGGGGGCTTCGTACGAGCAGTACTTC.

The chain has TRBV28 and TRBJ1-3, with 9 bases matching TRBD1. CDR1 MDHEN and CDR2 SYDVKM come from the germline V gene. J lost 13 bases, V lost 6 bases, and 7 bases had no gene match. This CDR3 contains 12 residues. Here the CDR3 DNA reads TGTGCCAGCAGACAAGGACAGGGGCAAATATATTTT. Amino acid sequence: CASRQGQGQIYF.

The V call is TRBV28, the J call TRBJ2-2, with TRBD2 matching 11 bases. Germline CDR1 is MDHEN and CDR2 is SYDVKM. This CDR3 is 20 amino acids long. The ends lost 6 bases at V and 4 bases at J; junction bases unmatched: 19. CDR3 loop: CASSRPLAMTSGKSTGELFF. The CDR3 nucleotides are TGTGCCAGCAGCCGCCCCCTCGCCATGACTAGCGGGAAGAGCACCGGGGAGCTGTTTTTT. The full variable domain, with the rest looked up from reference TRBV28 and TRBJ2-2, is DVKVTQSSRYLVKRTGEKVFLECVQDMDHENMFWYRQDPGLGLRLIYFSYDVKMKEKGDIPEGYSVSREKKERFSLILESASTNQTSMYLCASSRPLAMTSGKSTGELFFGEGSRLTVL.

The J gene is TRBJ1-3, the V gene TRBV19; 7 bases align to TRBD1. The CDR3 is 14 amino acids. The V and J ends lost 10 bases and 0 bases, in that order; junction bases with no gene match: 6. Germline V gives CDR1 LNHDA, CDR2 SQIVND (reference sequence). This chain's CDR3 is CATGNRGSGNTIYF. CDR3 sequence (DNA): TGTGCCACCGGAAACAGGGGCTCTGGAAACACCATATATTTT. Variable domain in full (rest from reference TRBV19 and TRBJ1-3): DGGITQSPKYLFRKEGQNVTLSCEQNLNHDAMYWYRQDPGQGLRLIYYSQIVNDFQKGDIAEGYSVSREKKESFPLTVTSAQKNPTAFYLCATGNRGSGNTIYFGEGSWLTVV.

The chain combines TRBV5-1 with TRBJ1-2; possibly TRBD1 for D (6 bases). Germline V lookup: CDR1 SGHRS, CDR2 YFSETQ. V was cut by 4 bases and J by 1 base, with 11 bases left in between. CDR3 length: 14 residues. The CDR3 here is CASSPSDSNYGYTF. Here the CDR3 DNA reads TGCGCCAGCAGCCCCTCGGACAGTAACTATGGCTACACCTTC.

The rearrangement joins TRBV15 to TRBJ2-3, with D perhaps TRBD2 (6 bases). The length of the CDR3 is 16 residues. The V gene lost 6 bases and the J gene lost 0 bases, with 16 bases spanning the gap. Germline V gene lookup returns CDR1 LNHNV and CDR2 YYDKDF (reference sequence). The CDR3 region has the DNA TGTGCCACCAGTAAGGTCTACGGGACTAGCACAGATACGCAGTATTTT. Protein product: CATSKVYGTSTDTQYF.

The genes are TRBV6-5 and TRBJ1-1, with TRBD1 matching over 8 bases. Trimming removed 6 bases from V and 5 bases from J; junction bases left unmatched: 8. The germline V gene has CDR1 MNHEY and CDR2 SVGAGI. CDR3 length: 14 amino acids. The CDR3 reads CASSKGDRSTEAFF. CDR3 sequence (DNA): TGTGCCAGCAGCAAAGGGGACAGGTCTACTGAAGCTTTCTTT.

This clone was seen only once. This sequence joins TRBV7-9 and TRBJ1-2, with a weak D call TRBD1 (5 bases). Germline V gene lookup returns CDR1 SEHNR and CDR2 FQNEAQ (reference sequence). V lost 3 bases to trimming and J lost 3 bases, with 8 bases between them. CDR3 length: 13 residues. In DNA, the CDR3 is TGTGCCAGCAGCTTCGGGGGGGACTATGGCTACACCTTC. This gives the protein CASSFGGDYGYTF.